This T cell receptor (beta chain) was recovered during a study of blood T cell repertoires in COVID-19. About the research overall: Sites across the United States, Italy and Spain contributed samples from acute and convalescent COVID-19. PBMCs, B-cell-depleted T cells, or T cells were the source of the cDNA or gDNA that made up the material.

V was trimmed by 4 bases and J by 13 bases, leaving 22 bases between them. CDR3 length equals 14 residues. The V gene's germline CDR1 is SEHNR and CDR2 FQNEAQ (reference sequence). Cohort placement rested on clinical history that participants reported themselves. Exposed enrollees had met someone with a PCR-confirmed or clinician-diagnosed COVID-19 case at some point within the 2 weeks before study entry. Assay used: immunoSEQ multiplex PCR; TCRdb lists only in-frame clones, some missing. The sample records approximately 220,000 clones, around 90% being singletons. The sequence derives from a man aged 30-40 years who had been exposed to COVID-19. Sequencing used PBMCs or T cells enriched from blood (not recorded which). The rearrangement links TRBV7-9 to TRBJ1-2, with D possibly TRBD1 on 5 matching bases. CDR3 nucleotides: TGTGCCAGCAGCTCGGGGGGGATCGCGCTGGGGTGCACCTTC. Protein product: CASSSGGIALGCTF.